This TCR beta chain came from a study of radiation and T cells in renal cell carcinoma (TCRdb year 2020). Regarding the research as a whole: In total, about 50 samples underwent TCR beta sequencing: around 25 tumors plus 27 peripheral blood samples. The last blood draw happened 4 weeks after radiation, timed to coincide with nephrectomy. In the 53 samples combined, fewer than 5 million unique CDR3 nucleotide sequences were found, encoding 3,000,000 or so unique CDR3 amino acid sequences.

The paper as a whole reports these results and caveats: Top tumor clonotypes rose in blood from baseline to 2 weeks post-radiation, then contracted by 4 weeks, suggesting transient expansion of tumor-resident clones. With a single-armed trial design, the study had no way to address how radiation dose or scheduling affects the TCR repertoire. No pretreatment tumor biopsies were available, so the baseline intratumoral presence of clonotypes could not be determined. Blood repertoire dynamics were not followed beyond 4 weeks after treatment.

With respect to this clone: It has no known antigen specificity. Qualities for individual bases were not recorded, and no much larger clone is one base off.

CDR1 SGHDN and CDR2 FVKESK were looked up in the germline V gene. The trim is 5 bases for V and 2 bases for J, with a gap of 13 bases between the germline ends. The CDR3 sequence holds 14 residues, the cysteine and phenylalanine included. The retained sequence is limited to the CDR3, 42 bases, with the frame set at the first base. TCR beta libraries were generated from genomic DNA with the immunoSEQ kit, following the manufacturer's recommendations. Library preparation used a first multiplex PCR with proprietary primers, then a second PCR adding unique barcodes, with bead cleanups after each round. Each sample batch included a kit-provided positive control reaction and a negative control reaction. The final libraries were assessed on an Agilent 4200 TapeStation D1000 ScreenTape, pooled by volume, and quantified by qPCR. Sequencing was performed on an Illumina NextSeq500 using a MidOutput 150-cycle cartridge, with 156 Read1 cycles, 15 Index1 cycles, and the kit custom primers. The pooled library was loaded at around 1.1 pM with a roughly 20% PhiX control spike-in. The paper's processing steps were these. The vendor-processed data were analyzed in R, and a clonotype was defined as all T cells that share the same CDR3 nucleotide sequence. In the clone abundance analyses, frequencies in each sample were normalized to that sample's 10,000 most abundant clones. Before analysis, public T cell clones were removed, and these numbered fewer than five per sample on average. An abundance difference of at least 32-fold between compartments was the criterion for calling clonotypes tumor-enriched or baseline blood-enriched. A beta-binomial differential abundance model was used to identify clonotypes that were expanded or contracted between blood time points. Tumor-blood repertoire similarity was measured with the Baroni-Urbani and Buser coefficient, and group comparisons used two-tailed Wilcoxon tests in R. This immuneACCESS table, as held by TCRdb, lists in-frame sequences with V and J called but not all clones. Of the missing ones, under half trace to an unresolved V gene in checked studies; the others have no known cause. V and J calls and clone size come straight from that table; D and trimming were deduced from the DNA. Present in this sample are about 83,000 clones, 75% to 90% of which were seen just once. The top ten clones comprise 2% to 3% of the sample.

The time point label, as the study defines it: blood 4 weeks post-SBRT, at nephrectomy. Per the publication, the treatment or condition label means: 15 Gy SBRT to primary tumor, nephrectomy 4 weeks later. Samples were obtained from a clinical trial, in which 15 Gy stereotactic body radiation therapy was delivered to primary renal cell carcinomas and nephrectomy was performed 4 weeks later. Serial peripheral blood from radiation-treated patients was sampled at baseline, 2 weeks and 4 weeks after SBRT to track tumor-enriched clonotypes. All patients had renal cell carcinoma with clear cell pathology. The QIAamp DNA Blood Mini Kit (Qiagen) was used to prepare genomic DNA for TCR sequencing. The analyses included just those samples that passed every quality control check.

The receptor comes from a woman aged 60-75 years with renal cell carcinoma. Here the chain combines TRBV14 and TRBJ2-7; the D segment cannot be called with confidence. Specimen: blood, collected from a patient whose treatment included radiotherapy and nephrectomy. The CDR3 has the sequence CASSAQLRPYEQYF. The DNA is TGTGCCAGCAGCGCCCAGCTACGGCCCTACGAGCAGTACTTC.